Listed here is a single TCR beta chain. The sample is drawn from a study of cytomegalovirus exposure and HLA in healthy donors. Samples came from healthy bone marrow donors. The PCR used 60 Vbeta and 13 Jbeta primers. Profiling relied on immunoSEQ multiplex PCR, and the TCRdb table lists in-frame clones only, not all of them. The repertoire holds about 150,000 clones, around a tenth seen once, with under 2% in the top ten. Trimming at V came to 6 bases and at J to 0 bases, leaving 15 bases not matched to a gene. The CDR3 is made up of 19 amino acids. The V gene's germline CDR1 is LNHDA and CDR2 SQIVND (reference sequence).

The chain carries TRBV19 and TRBJ1-5, with 9 bases identical to TRBD1. The sequence was obtained from a man aged 50-59 years in good health and CMV-seronegative. The specimen sequenced was PBMCs. CDR3 bases: TGTGCCAGTAGATCGAGGCCGGGACAGGGACTTTATAGCAATCAGCCCCAGCATTTT. Amino acids: CASRSRPGQGLYSNQPQHF.